A few counts support the clone carrying this TCR beta chain. Its target is not known. In total, each donor contributed a single heparinised blood draw that averaged roughly 100 mL. The data were obtained in a study of beta chain features in type 1 diabetes. Study overall: All samples yielded over 95,000,000 examined sorted cells.

Losses at the gene ends were 9 bases for V and 5 bases for J; bases not matched to a gene: 11. This CDR3 is 16 amino acids long. Germline V CDR1 and CDR2: LNHDA, SQIVND (reference sequence). The sequenced template was cDNA made from the entire isolated RNA. The protocol was immunoSEQ multiplex PCR, while the TCRdb copy is restricted to in-frame clones and leaves out a portion. The sample carries approximately 200,000 clones, around 9.6% recorded once. Whole-study results and caveats: Shortening of TCRB CDR3s, moderate but significant, appeared in all four CD4+ subsets of Type 1 diabetes patients. Researchers reported that naive, central memory and Treg TCRB repertoires appeared more similar in patients than in healthy donors.

The clonotype originates from a woman under 30 in good health. The sample was naive CD4+ T cells from blood. The chain is built from TRBV19 and TRBJ2-2; TRBD1 agrees at 11 bases. The CDR3 reads CASRSPGTGGTGELFF. The CDR3 DNA follows: TGTGCCAGCAGATCACCTGGGACAGGGGGGACCGGGGAGCTGTTTTTT.